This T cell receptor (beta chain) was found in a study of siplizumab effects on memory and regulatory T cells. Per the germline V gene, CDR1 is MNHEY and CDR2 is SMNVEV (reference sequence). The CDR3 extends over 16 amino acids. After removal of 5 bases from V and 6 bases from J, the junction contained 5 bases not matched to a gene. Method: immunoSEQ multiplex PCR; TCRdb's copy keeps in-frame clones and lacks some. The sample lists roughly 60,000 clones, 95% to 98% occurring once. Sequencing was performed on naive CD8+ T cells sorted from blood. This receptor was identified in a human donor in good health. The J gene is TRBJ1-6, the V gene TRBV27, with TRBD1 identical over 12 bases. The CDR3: CASSRPGQGANSPLHF. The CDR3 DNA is TGTGCCAGCAGTCGTCCGGGACAGGGGGCTAATTCACCCCTCCACTTT.